This is a list of T cell receptor beta chains from one sample in a study of metastatic and nonmetastatic thyroid tumors. TCRdb reanalyzed the PCR reads via MiXCR. The data contain tens of thousands of clones, approximately 44% of them singletons. Sequencing used tumor tissue. All receptors come from a male donor with papillary thyroid cancer or a benign thyroid nodule (not recorded which). Some clones in this sample may be carry-over from other donors' samples. Each CDR3 is given with its conserved first and last residue. Each record gives: J gene, clone size, V gene, D gene, CDR3 protein, CDR3 DNA. D genes are given only for firm matches. Expanded clones get a size class; other rows say once, few or many, or leave the size out.

j_call: TRBJ1-3; clone_size: once; v_call: TRBV11-2; d_call: -; cdr3_aa: CASSLVGPSSGNTIYF; cdr3_nt: TGTGCCAGCAGCTTAGTTGGCCCGAGCTCTGGAAACACCATATATTTT
j_call: TRBJ1-6; clone_size: few; v_call: TRBV19; d_call: -; cdr3_aa: CASSIGSSGPLHF; cdr3_nt: TGTGCCAGTAGTATCGGTTCGTCGGGGCCCCTCCACTTT
j_call: TRBJ1-4; clone_size: -; v_call: TRBV20-1; d_call: -; cdr3_aa: CSARDYTRDEKLFF; cdr3_nt: TGCAGTGCTAGGGACTATACCCGGGATGAAAAACTGTTTTTT
j_call: TRBJ1-2; clone_size: few; v_call: TRBV20-1; d_call: -; cdr3_aa: CSAPGQFDNYGYTF; cdr3_nt: TGCAGTGCTCCAGGACAGTTTGATAACTATGGCTACACCTTC
j_call: TRBJ2-7; clone_size: -; v_call: TRBV5-1; d_call: TRBD1; cdr3_aa: CASSLGTGGPSTPYEQYF; cdr3_nt: TGCGCCAGCAGCTTAGGGACAGGGGGCCCTTCAACCCCCTACGAGCAGTACTTC
j_call: TRBJ1-1; clone_size: -; v_call: TRBV6-1; d_call: -; cdr3_aa: CASSEAYSDTEAFF; cdr3_nt: TGTGCCAGCAGTGAAGCATACTCGGACACTGAAGCTTTCTTT
j_call: TRBJ2-1; clone_size: few; v_call: TRBV6-1; d_call: TRBD1; cdr3_aa: CASSKTGGNDEQFF; cdr3_nt: TGTGCCAGCAGTAAGACAGGGGGTAACGATGAGCAGTTCTTC
j_call: TRBJ2-7; clone_size: -; v_call: TRBV24-1; d_call: TRBD2; cdr3_aa: CATSDPSGSSGEQYF; cdr3_nt: TGTGCCACCAGTGATCCTAGCGGGAGTTCAGGCGAGCAGTACTTC
j_call: TRBJ2-1; clone_size: few; v_call: TRBV28; d_call: TRBD2; cdr3_aa: CASSSGLAGGPRRFF; cdr3_nt: TGTGCCAGCAGTTCGGGACTAGCGGGAGGGCCACGCCGCTTCTTC
j_call: TRBJ2-3; clone_size: -; v_call: TRBV11-2; d_call: TRBD2; cdr3_aa: CASSLFLAGHTDTQYF; cdr3_nt: TGTGCCAGCAGCTTGTTTCTAGCGGGACACACAGATACGCAGTATTTT
j_call: TRBJ2-7; clone_size: few; v_call: TRBV7-8; d_call: -; cdr3_aa: CASSPHSYEQYF; cdr3_nt: TGTGCCAGCAGCCCACACTCCTACGAGCAGTACTTC
j_call: TRBJ2-1; clone_size: -; v_call: TRBV4-1; d_call: -; cdr3_aa: CASSQFSGTPGDNEQFF; cdr3_nt: TGCGCCAGCAGCCAATTCTCCGGCACACCGGGGGACAATGAGCAGTTCTTC
j_call: TRBJ1-2; clone_size: -; v_call: TRBV6-2/TRBV6-3; d_call: -; cdr3_aa: CASSQGDTKIYGYTF; cdr3_nt: TGTGCCAGCAGTCAGGGAGACACGAAGATCTATGGCTACACCTTC
j_call: TRBJ2-3; clone_size: few; v_call: TRBV10-3; d_call: -; cdr3_aa: CAIRSAPNTDTQYF; cdr3_nt: TGTGCCATCAGGTCAGCCCCAAACACAGATACGCAGTATTTT
j_call: TRBJ2-6; clone_size: -; v_call: TRBV5-1; d_call: -; cdr3_aa: CASSLDSGANVLTF; cdr3_nt: TGCGCCAGCAGCTTGGACTCTGGGGCCAACGTCCTGACTTTC
j_call: TRBJ2-7; clone_size: few; v_call: TRBV20-1; d_call: TRBD2; cdr3_aa: CSATPSGLTYEQYF; cdr3_nt: TGCAGTGCCACCCCTAGCGGGTTAACCTACGAGCAGTACTTC
j_call: TRBJ1-1; clone_size: once; v_call: TRBV7-8; d_call: -; cdr3_aa: CASSSRGTPEAFF; cdr3_nt: TGTGCCAGCAGTTCAAGGGGTACCCCTGAAGCTTTCTTT
j_call: TRBJ1-5; clone_size: -; v_call: TRBV5-1; d_call: -; cdr3_aa: CASSLDSFNQPQHF; cdr3_nt: TGCGCCAGCAGCTTGGACAGTTTCAATCAGCCCCAGCATTTT
j_call: TRBJ1-5; clone_size: once; v_call: TRBV19; d_call: TRBD1; cdr3_aa: CASSPRGGQFSNQPQHF; cdr3_nt: TGTGCCAGTAGTCCCCGGGGGGGACAGTTTAGCAATCAGCCCCAGCATTTT
j_call: TRBJ1-4; clone_size: -; v_call: TRBV4-1; d_call: -; cdr3_aa: CASSQDPNKDEKLFF; cdr3_nt: TGCGCCAGCAGCCAAGATCCGAACAAGGATGAAAAACTGTTTTTT
j_call: TRBJ2-5; clone_size: -; v_call: TRBV2; d_call: TRBD2; cdr3_aa: CASSEVRPGTKETQYF; cdr3_nt: TGTGCCAGCAGTGAAGTTAGGCCAGGGACTAAAGAGACCCAGTACTTC
j_call: TRBJ1-5; clone_size: -; v_call: TRBV4-1; d_call: -; cdr3_aa: CASRGTWAGNQPQHF; cdr3_nt: TGCGCCAGCAGGGGAACCTGGGCAGGAAATCAGCCCCAGCATTTT
j_call: TRBJ2-3; clone_size: few; v_call: TRBV6-1; d_call: TRBD2; cdr3_aa: CASSEGLAGVITDTQYF; cdr3_nt: TGTGCCAGCAGTGAAGGACTAGCGGGAGTTATCACAGATACGCAGTATTTT
j_call: TRBJ1-2; clone_size: -; v_call: TRBV6-1; d_call: -; cdr3_aa: CASSGHGGGYGYTF; cdr3_nt: TGTGCCAGCAGTGGTCACGGGGGGGGCTATGGCTACACCTTC
j_call: TRBJ2-6; clone_size: -; v_call: TRBV11-2; d_call: TRBD1; cdr3_aa: CASSVDRVGANVLTF; cdr3_nt: TGTGCCAGCAGCGTCGACAGGGTCGGGGCCAACGTCCTGACTTTC
j_call: TRBJ2-7; clone_size: few; v_call: TRBV12-3/TRBV12-4; d_call: TRBD2; cdr3_aa: CASSFATSALSEQYF; cdr3_nt: TGTGCCAGCAGTTTTGCGACTAGCGCTTTATCCGAGCAGTACTTC
j_call: TRBJ2-7; clone_size: few; v_call: TRBV20-1; d_call: -; cdr3_aa: CSARGGRSPYEQYF; cdr3_nt: TGCAGTGCTAGAGGAGGGAGAAGCCCCTACGAGCAGTACTTC
j_call: TRBJ1-2; clone_size: large; v_call: TRBV5-1; d_call: -; cdr3_aa: CASSLELGTYYGYTF; cdr3_nt: TGCGCCAGCAGCTTGGAGCTCGGGACCTACTATGGCTACACCTTC
j_call: TRBJ2-7; clone_size: -; v_call: TRBV19; d_call: TRBD2; cdr3_aa: CAIRRGLAGGYEEYF; cdr3_nt: TGTGCCATTCGTAGGGGACTAGCGGGAGGATACGAGGAGTACTTC
j_call: TRBJ1-5; clone_size: few; v_call: TRBV6-1; d_call: TRBD1; cdr3_aa: CASSDHGTGNQPQHF; cdr3_nt: TGTGCCAGCAGTGATCATGGGACAGGGAATCAGCCCCAGCATTTT
j_call: TRBJ1-5; clone_size: few; v_call: TRBV19; d_call: TRBD1; cdr3_aa: CASRDGQGASQPQHF; cdr3_nt: TGTGCCAGTAGGGATGGACAGGGGGCTAGTCAGCCCCAGCATTTT
j_call: TRBJ1-1; clone_size: -; v_call: TRBV11-2; d_call: -; cdr3_aa: CASSHSQGNTEAFF; cdr3_nt: TGTGCCAGCAGCCATTCTCAGGGGAACACTGAAGCTTTCTTT
j_call: TRBJ2-7; clone_size: -; v_call: TRBV20-1; d_call: -; cdr3_aa: CSAFRLPEERSYEQYF; cdr3_nt: TGCAGTGCTTTCCGACTACCGGAGGAAAGATCATACGAGCAGTACTTC
j_call: TRBJ2-5; clone_size: -; v_call: TRBV28; d_call: -; cdr3_aa: CASMPRIQETQYF; cdr3_nt: TGTGCCAGCATGCCCAGAATACAAGAGACCCAGTACTTC
j_call: TRBJ2-3; clone_size: few; v_call: TRBV11-2; d_call: -; cdr3_aa: CASSTLQGDTQYF; cdr3_nt: TGTGCCAGCAGCACGCTCCAGGGGGATACGCAGTATTTT
j_call: TRBJ1-2; clone_size: few; v_call: TRBV28; d_call: TRBD1; cdr3_aa: CASRLDREDGYTF; cdr3_nt: TGTGCCAGCAGATTAGACAGGGAGGATGGCTACACCTTC
j_call: TRBJ2-7; clone_size: -; v_call: TRBV28; d_call: -; cdr3_aa: CASSLNRAGDEQYF; cdr3_nt: TGTGCCAGCAGTCTCAACAGGGCCGGTGACGAGCAGTACTTC
j_call: TRBJ2-3; clone_size: -; v_call: TRBV10-2; d_call: TRBD1; cdr3_aa: CASSPRTGGADTQYF; cdr3_nt: TGCGCCAGCAGCCCACGGACAGGGGGTGCAGATACGCAGTATTTT
j_call: TRBJ1-2; clone_size: -; v_call: TRBV28; d_call: -; cdr3_aa: CASSLRGGYGYTF; cdr3_nt: TGTGCCAGCAGTTTGAGGGGGGGCTATGGCTACACCTTC
j_call: TRBJ2-5; clone_size: few; v_call: TRBV6-6; d_call: TRBD1; cdr3_aa: CASSYSPSGGYETQYF; cdr3_nt: TGTGCCAGCAGTTACTCTCCATCAGGGGGTTACGAGACCCAGTACTTC
j_call: TRBJ2-7; clone_size: few; v_call: TRBV28; d_call: TRBD1; cdr3_aa: CASSLTGGNQYF; cdr3_nt: TGTGCCAGCAGTTTGACAGGGGGCAATCAGTACTTC
j_call: TRBJ2-1; clone_size: -; v_call: TRBV10-2; d_call: -; cdr3_aa: CASCREPLINEQFF; cdr3_nt: TGCGCCAGCTGCCGGGAACCTTTAATCAATGAGCAGTTCTTC
j_call: TRBJ2-3; clone_size: few; v_call: TRBV28; d_call: -; cdr3_aa: CAIGTFLQYF; cdr3_nt: TGTGCCATCGGGACTTTCCTACAGTATTTT
j_call: TRBJ2-2; clone_size: -; v_call: TRBV5-4; d_call: TRBD1; cdr3_aa: CASSWGQTPANTGELFF; cdr3_nt: TGTGCCAGCAGCTGGGGACAGACTCCCGCGAACACCGGGGAGCTGTTTTTT
j_call: TRBJ2-3; clone_size: -; v_call: TRBV19; d_call: -; cdr3_aa: CASNEGTDTQYF; cdr3_nt: TGTGCCAGTAACGAAGGCACAGATACGCAGTATTTT
j_call: TRBJ2-7; clone_size: -; v_call: TRBV7-9; d_call: -; cdr3_aa: CASSLARPGENEQYF; cdr3_nt: TGTGCCAGCAGCTTAGCGCGCCCAGGGGAAAACGAGCAGTACTTC
j_call: TRBJ1-2; clone_size: once; v_call: TRBV20-1; d_call: -; cdr3_aa: CSASADSIGVRDGYTF; cdr3_nt: TGCAGTGCTAGTGCGGACAGCATCGGTGTTAGGGATGGCTACACCTTC
j_call: TRBJ1-4; clone_size: -; v_call: TRBV29-1; d_call: TRBD1; cdr3_aa: CSTTGGAEEKLFF; cdr3_nt: TGCAGCACGACAGGGGGCGCGGAAGAAAAACTGTTTTTT
j_call: TRBJ2-7; clone_size: -; v_call: TRBV20-1; d_call: -; cdr3_aa: CSAQLAHEQYF; cdr3_nt: TGCAGTGCTCAACTAGCCCACGAGCAGTACTTC
j_call: TRBJ1-2; clone_size: few; v_call: TRBV19; d_call: -; cdr3_aa: CASSMSRDGNYGYTF; cdr3_nt: TGTGCCAGTAGTATGAGCCGGGACGGGAACTATGGCTACACCTTC
j_call: TRBJ2-7; clone_size: -; v_call: TRBV2; d_call: TRBD1; cdr3_aa: CASVGQGATYEQYF; cdr3_nt: TGTGCCAGCGTCGGGCAGGGGGCGACGTACGAGCAGTACTTC
j_call: TRBJ2-3; clone_size: -; v_call: TRBV6-5; d_call: -; cdr3_aa: CASSYSGVLTDTQYF; cdr3_nt: TGTGCCAGCAGTTACTCGGGGGTATTAACAGATACGCAGTATTTT
j_call: TRBJ1-4; clone_size: -; v_call: TRBV5-1; d_call: TRBD1; cdr3_aa: CASSRTGGPATNEKLFF; cdr3_nt: TGCGCCAGCAGCCGAACAGGGGGGCCTGCAACTAATGAAAAACTGTTTTTT
j_call: TRBJ2-3; clone_size: -; v_call: TRBV6-1; d_call: TRBD2; cdr3_aa: CASRGGLAGTDTQYF; cdr3_nt: TGTGCCAGCAGGGGCGGACTAGCGGGGACAGATACGCAGTATTTT
j_call: TRBJ2-7; clone_size: -; v_call: TRBV7-2; d_call: -; cdr3_aa: CASSFPDVEQYF; cdr3_nt: TGTGCCAGCAGCTTTCCGGATGTCGAGCAGTACTTC